The following is a T cell receptor beta chain sequence with its context. The data were taken from a study of CD8 T cells in Susac syndrome. Multiple sclerosis controls were treatment-naive patients with stable or active relapsing-remitting disease. Trimming took 2 bases from V and 12 from J, leaving 14 bases between them. Germline values: CDR1 LGHNA, CDR2 YSLEER. The CDR3 loop spans 13 amino acids. With random hexamers, roughly 0.45 to 1 ug RNA was reverse transcribed. It was immunoSEQ multiplex PCR that amplified TCR beta CDR3 across 54 Vbeta and 13 Jbeta. TCRdb re-called the immunoSEQ multiplex PCR reads through MiXCR, storing one row per CDR3 protein. In the table there are approximately 150,000 distinct CDR3 sequences, approximately 93% of which are singletons.

Specimen: CD4+ T cells from PBMCs. The source is a human donor with multiple sclerosis. The chain links TRBV4-3 to TRBJ2-1, with a weak D call TRBD2 (6 bases). This CDR3 reads CASSQSLGRGQFF. The CDR3 DNA is TGCGCCAGCAGCCAATCTCTGGGGCGGGGGCAGTTCTTC.